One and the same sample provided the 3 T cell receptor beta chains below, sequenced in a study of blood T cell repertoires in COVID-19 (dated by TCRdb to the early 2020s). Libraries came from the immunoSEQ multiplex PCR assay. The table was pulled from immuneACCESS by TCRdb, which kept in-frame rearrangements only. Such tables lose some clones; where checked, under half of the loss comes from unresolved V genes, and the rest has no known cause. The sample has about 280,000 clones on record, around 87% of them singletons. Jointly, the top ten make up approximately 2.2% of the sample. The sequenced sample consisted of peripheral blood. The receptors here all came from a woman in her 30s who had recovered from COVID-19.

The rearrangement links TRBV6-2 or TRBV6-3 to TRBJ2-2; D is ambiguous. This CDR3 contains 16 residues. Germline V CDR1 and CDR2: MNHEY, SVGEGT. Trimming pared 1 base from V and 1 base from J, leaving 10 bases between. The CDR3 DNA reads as TGTGCCAGCAGTTACTATAACTGGAGGAACACCGGGGAGCTGTTTTTT. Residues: CASSYYNWRNTGELFF.

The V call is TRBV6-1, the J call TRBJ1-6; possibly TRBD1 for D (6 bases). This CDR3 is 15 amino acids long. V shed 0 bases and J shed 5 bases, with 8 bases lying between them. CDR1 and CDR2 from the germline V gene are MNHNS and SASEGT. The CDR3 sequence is CASSEAGGDNSPLHF. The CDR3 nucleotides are TGTGCCAGCAGTGAAGCAGGGGGAGATAATTCACCCCTCCACTTT.

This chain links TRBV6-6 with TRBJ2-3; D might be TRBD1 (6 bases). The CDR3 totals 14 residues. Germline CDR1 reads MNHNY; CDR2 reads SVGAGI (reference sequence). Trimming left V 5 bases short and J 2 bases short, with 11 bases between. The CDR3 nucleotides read TGTGCCAGCAGTGTCGGGACAACCACAGATACGCAGTATTTT. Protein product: CASSVGTTTDTQYF.